The rows below give T cell receptor delta chains drawn from one sample of a study of Vδ1+ human thymocytes. TCRdb re-identified clones in the multiplex PCR reads via CATT. Of 20,000 to 25,000 delta-chain clones listed, roughly 7.3% are singletons. The sample consisted of Vdelta1+ gamma-delta thymocytes from the thymus. The receptors were sampled from a child younger than two who had congenital heart surgery. The CDR3 runs from the conserved cysteine through the conserved F or W. D genes are given only for firm matches. Rows give clone size only sometimes, using once, few, many, or a class for an expanded clone.

D gene: TRDD3; V gene: TRDV1; clone size: few; J gene: TRDJ1; CDR3 DNA: TGTGCTCTTGGGGAACCTCGCCTACGAGGGTGGGGGATGAACGATAAACTCATCTTT; CDR3 protein: CALGEPRLRGWGMNDKLIF
D gene: TRDD3; V gene: TRDV1; clone size: .; J gene: TRDJ1; CDR3 DNA: TGTGCTCTTGGGGAATTCCCAAACAGTGGGGGATTCAGTGGAGATAAACTCATCTTT; CDR3 protein: CALGEFPNSGGFSGDKLIF
D gene: TRDD3; V gene: TRDV1; clone size: few; J gene: TRDJ1; CDR3 DNA: TGTGCTCTTGGGGGACGAGGTACTGGGGGATGCGATAAACTCATCTTT; CDR3 protein: CALGGRGTGGCDKLIF
D gene: .; V gene: TRDV2; clone size: few; J gene: TRDJ1; CDR3 DNA: TGTGCCTGTCTAACCTCAAGGTACACCGATAAACTCATCTTT; CDR3 protein: CACLTSRYTDKLIF
D gene: .; V gene: TRDV1; clone size: few; J gene: TRDJ1; CDR3 DNA: TGTGCTCTTGGGGAACAACATATCCTACGGGACTGGGGCCCCACGCCCCCCGATAAACTCATCTTT; CDR3 protein: CALGEQHILRDWGPTPPDKLIF
D gene: .; V gene: TRDV2; clone size: few; J gene: TRDJ1; CDR3 DNA: TGTGCCTGTTTCTCAGACTCAGATGGCGTACTGGGAAATGGGATAACCGGGGCCGATAAACTCATCTTT; CDR3 protein: CACFSDSDGVLGNGITGADKLIF
D gene: TRDD3; V gene: TRDV1; clone size: few; J gene: TRDJ1; CDR3 DNA: TGTGCTCTTGGGGAATCAGTCCCACCTCCTTACTGGGGGCGGTGGACCGATAAACTCATCTTT; CDR3 protein: CALGESVPPPYWGRWTDKLIF
D gene: .; V gene: TRDV1; clone size: .; J gene: TRDJ1; CDR3 DNA: TGTGCTCTTGGGGAACTATTTCCTACACGTTTGCTGGGGGAGGCCGATAAACTCATCTTT; CDR3 protein: CALGELFPTRLLGEADKLIF
D gene: TRDD3; V gene: TRDV1; clone size: .; J gene: TRDJ1; CDR3 DNA: TGTGCTCTTGGGGAACTAGGGCCACTTAACTACATGAGGGGATATCCCTCTACTACCGATAAACTCATCTTT; CDR3 protein: CALGELGPLNYMRGYPSTTDKLIF
D gene: TRDD3; V gene: TRDV1; clone size: .; J gene: TRDJ1; CDR3 DNA: TGTGCTCTTGGGGTAAATTTGGCCTACCCGGGGGATTCCACCGATAAACTCATCTTT; CDR3 protein: CALGVNLAYPGDSTDKLIF
D gene: .; V gene: TRDV1; clone size: .; J gene: TRDJ1; CDR3 DNA: TGTGCTCTTGGGGACTGGGTCCCCCGGTCGTACACCGATAAACTCATCTTT; CDR3 protein: CALGDWVPRSYTDKLIF
D gene: TRDD3; V gene: TRDV1; clone size: few; J gene: TRDJ1; CDR3 DNA: TGTGCTCTTGGGGTCGATCCTACCGTACTGGGGGATGATGGGTACACCGATAAACTCATCTTT; CDR3 protein: CALGVDPTVLGDDGYTDKLIF
D gene: .; V gene: TRDV1; clone size: few; J gene: TRDJ1; CDR3 DNA: TGTGCTCTTGGGGAGCCCCCACTGGGCGATCGCCGTCCCGATAAACTCATCTTT; CDR3 protein: CALGEPPLGDRRPDKLIF
D gene: TRDD3; V gene: TRDV1; clone size: few; J gene: TRDJ1; CDR3 DNA: TGTGCTCTTGGGGAACATGGGGGATCCGATAAACTCATCTTT; CDR3 protein: CALGEHGGSDKLIF
D gene: TRDD3; V gene: TRDV1; clone size: .; J gene: TRDJ1; CDR3 DNA: TGTGCTCTTGGGGTCCACGACGGAGGTTTCCTACGCGGTACTGGGGGATACGATAAACTCATCTTT; CDR3 protein: CALGVHDGGFLRGTGGYDKLIF
D gene: .; V gene: TRDV1; clone size: .; J gene: TRDJ1; CDR3 DNA: TGTGCTCTTGGGACAAATTCTCCACCCTTCCTACTGAGGGATACGCTACCCATCTTT; CDR3 protein: CALGTNSPPFLLRDTLPIF
D gene: TRDD3; V gene: TRDV1; clone size: .; J gene: TRDJ1; CDR3 DNA: TGTGCTCTTGGGGAAAAGGGGCGGGGATACTACACCGATAAACTCATCTTT; CDR3 protein: CALGEKGRGYYTDKLIF
D gene: TRDD3; V gene: TRDV1; clone size: few; J gene: TRDJ1; CDR3 DNA: TGTGCTCTTGGGGAACTAGTCAGCCAGTACTGGGGGATGGATAAACTCATCTTT; CDR3 protein: CALGELVSQYWGMDKLIF
D gene: TRDD3; V gene: TRDV1; clone size: .; J gene: TRDJ1; CDR3 DNA: TGTGCTCTTGGGGAGGGGGTACTGGGGATCCTGAGTAATAAACTCATCTTT; CDR3 protein: CALGEGVLGILSNKLIF
D gene: .; V gene: TRDV1; clone size: few; J gene: TRDJ1; CDR3 DNA: TGTGCTCTTGGGGAAAATGCGAGGCTTTACTACACCGATAAACTCATCTTT; CDR3 protein: CALGENARLYYTDKLIF
D gene: TRDD3; V gene: TRDV1; clone size: few; J gene: TRDJ1; CDR3 DNA: TGTGCTCTTGGGGAAATGTGGGGGATAGAGGACACCGATAAACTCATCTTT; CDR3 protein: CALGEMWGIEDTDKLIF
D gene: TRDD3; V gene: TRDV1; clone size: .; J gene: TRDJ1; CDR3 DNA: TGTGCTCTTGGGGAAATGCCTTCTGGGGGATACCGCGATAAACTCATCTTT; CDR3 protein: CALGEMPSGGYRDKLIF
D gene: .; V gene: TRDV1; clone size: few; J gene: TRDJ1; CDR3 DNA: TGTGCTCTTGGGGAATCGCGGATCGGCCTGAGGGCCGATAAACTCATCTTT; CDR3 protein: CALGESRIGLRADKLIF
D gene: TRDD3; V gene: TRDV1; clone size: few; J gene: TRDJ1; CDR3 DNA: TGTGCTCTTGGTCCCTGGGAGTACTGGGGGTCCTTGTACACCGATAAACTCATCTTT; CDR3 protein: CALGPWEYWGSLYTDKLIF
D gene: .; V gene: TRDV1; clone size: .; J gene: TRDJ1; CDR3 DNA: TGTGCTCTTGGGTTGTCCACCGATAAACTCATCTTT; CDR3 protein: CALGLSTDKLIF
D gene: TRDD3; V gene: TRDV1; clone size: .; J gene: TRDJ1; CDR3 DNA: TGTGCTCTTGGGGTGCCTTGGGACTGGGGTTACACCGATAAACTCATCTTT; CDR3 protein: CALGVPWDWGYTDKLIF
D gene: TRDD3; V gene: TRDV2; clone size: medium-sized; J gene: TRDJ3; CDR3 DNA: TGTGCCTGTGACAATTCCCCGACTGGGGGAACCCTTAGCTCCTGGGACACCCGACAGATGTTTTTC; CDR3 protein: CACDNSPTGGTLSSWDTRQMFF
D gene: TRDD3; V gene: TRDV1; clone size: .; J gene: TRDJ1; CDR3 DNA: TGTGCTCTTGGGCTACCACTTACTGGGGGTCTAAACACCGATAAACTCATCTTT; CDR3 protein: CALGLPLTGGLNTDKLIF
D gene: TRDD3; V gene: TRDV1; clone size: few; J gene: TRDJ1; CDR3 DNA: TGTGCTCTTGGGTTACTTGCGTACTGGGGGATACGGGTGGACACCGATAAACTCATCTTT; CDR3 protein: CALGLLAYWGIRVDTDKLIF
D gene: TRDD3; V gene: TRDV1; clone size: few; J gene: TRDJ2; CDR3 DNA: TGTGCTCTTGGGGAGCCCTTACCCTACTCCGACTGGGGGATACTTGGGACAGCACAACTCTTCTTT; CDR3 protein: CALGEPLPYSDWGILGTAQLFF
D gene: .; V gene: TRDV1; clone size: .; J gene: TRDJ1; CDR3 DNA: TGTGCTCTTGGACCCCCGAGGGGGTACACCGATAAACTCATCTTT; CDR3 protein: CALGPPRGYTDKLIF
D gene: .; V gene: TRDV1; clone size: few; J gene: TRDJ1; CDR3 DNA: TGTGCTCTTGGGGGATTTTGGGGTAAACTCATCTTT; CDR3 protein: CALGGFWGKLIF